This entry lists 32 T cell receptor beta chains sequenced from one sample in a study of somatic mutations in cytotoxic T cells in rheumatoid arthritis. Some clones are missing from TCRdb's copy, which holds only in-frame ones; the method was immunoSEQ multiplex PCR. Counted here are more than 10,000 clones, about 83% occurring once; the ten biggest clones make up around a fifth. The material sequenced was CD8+ T cells sorted from blood. These receptors came from an adult with rheumatoid arthritis.

The chain combines TRBV7-9 with TRBJ1-5; D might be TRBD1 (6 bases). Trimming stripped 6 bases from V and 6 bases from J, with 12 bases between. This CDR3 is 13 amino acids long. Germline values: CDR1 SEHNR, CDR2 FQNEAQ (reference sequence). The CDR3 is CASSLEGVQPQHF. The CDR3 bases are TGTGCCAGCAGTCTAGAGGGGGTTCAGCCCCAGCATTTT.

The chain carries TRBV10-3 and TRBJ2-4; D is perhaps TRBD2 (5 bases). Between the trimmed V and J ends, which lost 6 bases and 0 bases, there was a span of 12 bases. This CDR3 region has 15 residues. CDR1 and CDR2 from the germline V gene are ENHRY and SYGVKD. For the CDR3, the DNA is TGTGCCATCAGGCAGGACGGGATAGCCAAAAACATTCAGTACTTC. As protein: CAIRQDGIAKNIQYF.

In its sample, this clone was seen once. No DNA is shown, since the ends of the CDR3 on it are uncertain; the CDR3 is the one TCRdb lists. The gene calls are TRBV19 and TRBJ2-2; the table names TRBD1, a call not compared with the DNA. Termini included, the CDR3 measures 17 amino acids. The germline V gene encodes CDR1 LNHDA and CDR2 SQIVND (reference sequence). CDR3 residues: CASTSAPWTGSAGELFF.

The chain carries TRBV11-2 and TRBJ2-1; D is ambiguous. Trimming took 3 bases from V and 5 from J, leaving 5 bases between them. Looked up from germline, CDR1 is SGHAT and CDR2 is FQNNGV. The CDR3 has 12 amino acids. CDR3 region: CASSFKHNEQFF. The CDR3 bases are TGTGCCAGCAGCTTTAAACACAATGAGCAGTTCTTC. Full variable domain (missing parts from reference TRBV11-2 and TRBJ2-1): EAGVAQSPRYKIIEKRQSVAFWCNPISGHATLYWYQQILGQGPKLLIQFQNNGVVDDSQLPKDRFSAERLKGVDSTLKIQPAKLEDSAVYLCASSFKHNEQFFGPGTRLTVL.

This chain uses TRBV29-1 with TRBJ2-1, with TRBD1 matching 9 bases. The CDR3 covers 16 residues. Trimming took 6 bases from V and 9 from J; bases not matched to a gene: 18. CDR1 and CDR2 (germline): SQVTM, ANQGSEA. For the CDR3, the DNA is TGCAGCGTGGCTAGACCTTGGACAGGGGATGCCGGTGAGCAGTTCTTC. It is translated as CSVARPWTGDAGEQFF.

V gene TRBV30 combines with J gene TRBJ1-6, with D possibly being TRBD1 (5 bases). Trimming removed 3 bases at V and 8 bases at J, with 17 bases between. The CDR3 is 15 residues long. Per the germline V gene, CDR1 is GTSNPN and CDR2 is SVGIG (reference sequence). The CDR3 DNA reads as TGTGCCTGGAGCGACCAGGGACGGTACTATTCACCCCTCCACTTT. Translated, it gives CAWSDQGRYYSPLHF.

The rearrangement uses TRBV5-5 and TRBJ1-2, with D tentatively TRBD1 (5 bases). There are 15 residues in the CDR3. V lost 4 bases and J 4 bases, leaving 17 bases between the germline ends. Germline V lookup: CDR1 SGHKS, CDR2 YYEKEE (reference sequence). The CDR3, as DNA: TGTGCCAGCAGCCCGGACACCGGGCCCCTCTATGGCTACACCTTC. Protein product: CASSPDTGPLYGYTF.

This rearrangement joins TRBV2 to TRBJ2-5; D may correspond to TRBD1 or TRBD2 (6 bases each). The V gene's germline CDR1 is SNHLY and CDR2 FYNNEI. The CDR3 runs 17 residues. V dropped 1 base and J dropped 2 bases, with 17 bases sitting between them. For the CDR3, the DNA is TGTGCCAGCAGTGAAGGTCCGGGTGGGGGGCTACAAGAGACCCAGTACTTC. This codes for CASSEGPGGGLQETQYF.

The chain is built from TRBV10-3 and TRBJ2-7; no definite D call. V was clipped by 0 bases and J by 0 bases, with 15 bases between them. This CDR3 is built from 17 residues. Germline-derived CDR1 and CDR2 are ENHRY and SYGVKD. The chain's CDR3 is CAISESPGASSSYEQYF. CDR3 DNA sequence: TGTGCCATCAGTGAGTCGCCTGGAGCTTCGAGCTCCTACGAGCAGTACTTC.

This chain connects TRBV11-2 to TRBJ1-4; D gene ambiguous. The CDR3 runs 13 residues. V lost 5 bases, J lost 8 bases, and 12 bases lay in between. Per the germline V gene, CDR1 is SGHAT and CDR2 is FQNNGV. The DNA for the CDR3 is TGTGCCAGCAGCCCCATGCAAGGGGAAAAACTGTTTTTT. It is translated as CASSPMQGEKLFF.

This clone was picked up one time. The rearrangement joins TRBV7-9 to TRBJ2-2; D possibly corresponds to TRBD1 (6 bases). There are 13 residues in the CDR3. The V and J ends lost 8 bases and 7 bases respectively, with 14 bases between them. CDR1 is SEHNR, CDR2 FQNEAQ, per germline (reference sequence). The CDR3 sequence is CASSGVAHGELFF. As DNA, the CDR3 is TGTGCCAGCTCAGGGGTAGCCCACGGGGAGCTGTTTTTT.

The gene calls are TRBV10-2 and TRBJ2-5, with TRBD2 matching 9 bases. The V segment lost 2 bases and the J segment 0 bases; nucleotides outside the gene matches: 7. This CDR3 spans 17 amino acids. Germline values: CDR1 WSHSY, CDR2 SAAADI. CDR3 in DNA: TGCGCCAGCAGTGAGCTCAGACTAGCGGCGTACCAAGAGACCCAGTACTTC. Its protein is CASSELRLAAYQETQYF.

The chain combines TRBV11-2 with TRBJ2-1, with TRBD2 identical over 9 bases. Germline CDR1 and CDR2: SGHAT and FQNNGV. With 4 bases clipped from V and 4 bases from J, the junction kept 8 bases outside the gene matches. This CDR3 comprises 16 residues. CDR3 in DNA: TGTGCCAGCAGCTCCTCTAGCGGGAATGTTTACAATGAGCAGTTCTTC. Protein: CASSSSSGNVYNEQFF.

The chain couples TRBV29-1 to TRBJ2-4; D call uncertain. Trimming took 4 bases from V and 2 from J, leaving 9 bases between them. CDR3 size: 13 residues. Looked up from germline, CDR1 is SQVTM and CDR2 is ANQGSEA. DNA for the CDR3: TGCAGCGTTGGCAAGGGAACCAAAAACATTCAGTACTTC. It is translated as CSVGKGTKNIQYF.

The J gene is TRBJ2-1, the V gene TRBV7-9; 13 nucleotides align to TRBD2. With 2 bases clipped from V and 1 base from J, the junction kept 5 bases outside the gene matches. Germline V gene data show CDR1 as SEHNR and CDR2 as FQNEAQ (reference sequence). CDR3 length: 18 residues. The CDR3 here is CASSLRTSGSRSYNEQFF. The CDR3, as DNA: TGTGCCAGCAGCTTAAGGACTAGCGGGAGCCGATCCTACAATGAGCAGTTCTTC.

V gene TRBV5-1 combines with J gene TRBJ1-2; possibly TRBD1 for D (6 bases). The V gene's germline CDR1 is SGHRS and CDR2 YFSETQ. The CDR3 spans 17 residues. Trimming stripped 1 base from V and 6 bases from J, with 22 bases between. Here the CDR3 DNA reads TGCGCCAGCAGCTTGACCGAGTTTTCTCCGGGGGGCCATGGCTACACCTTC. It translates to CASSLTEFSPGGHGYTF.

The chain employs TRBV19 and TRBJ1-1, with D uncertain. From germline, CDR1 is LNHDA and CDR2 SQIVND (reference sequence). Trimming shortened V by 5 bases and J by 0 bases, and 13 bases separated the two germline ends. The CDR3 spans 15 residues. The CDR3 bases are TGTGCCAGTAGTTCCCGGACGGTCATGAACACTGAAGCTTTCTTT. This encodes CASSSRTVMNTEAFF. Together with reference TRBV19 and TRBJ1-1, the CDR3 gives the full variable domain: DGGITQSPKYLFRKEGQNVTLSCEQNLNHDAMYWYRQDPGQGLRLIYYSQIVNDFQKGDIAEGYSVSREKKESFPLTVTSAQKNPTAFYLCASSSRTVMNTEAFFGQGTRLTVV.

The V gene is TRBV18, the J gene TRBJ2-6; unclear D gene. V lost 5 bases and J lost 5, with 22 bases in between. CDR3 size: 18 residues. Per germline, CDR1 KGHSH and CDR2 LQKENI. CDR3 sequence reads: CASSCSLHLQSRANVLTF. The DNA of the CDR3 is TGTGCCAGCTCATGTAGTCTGCATTTACAAAGTCGGGCCAACGTCCTGACTTTC.

The chain uses TRBV6-1 and TRBJ1-2, with a weak D call TRBD1 (6 bases). Trimming left V 6 bases short and J 4 bases short, with 15 bases between. This CDR3 region has 14 residues. Germline V gene data show CDR1 as MNHNS and CDR2 as SASEGT. The CDR3: CASSTGQPLYGYTF. CDR3 bases: TGTGCCAGCAGCACGGGACAACCCCTCTATGGCTACACCTTC.

The chain recombines TRBV11-3 with TRBJ2-7; D is uncertain. Between the trimmed V and J ends, which lost 1 base and 0 bases, there was a span of 13 bases. Germline V gene lookup returns CDR1 SGHNT and CDR2 YENEEA. This CDR3 is 16 amino acids long. The CDR3 DNA sequence: TGTGCCAGCAGCTTAGGGTCGTGGATCAGCTCCTACGAGCAGTACTTC. This gives the protein CASSLGSWISSYEQYF.

CDR3 nucleotide sequence: TGTGCCAGCAGTTCCCGAAGAACAGGGAAACAGTCCTACGAGCAGTACTTC. It specifies CASSSRRTGKQSYEQYF. The chain recombines TRBV28 with TRBJ2-7; possible D gene TRBD1, 6 bases. The CDR3 is 17 residues long. Deletions cut 4 bases from V and 1 base from J, with 20 bases between. CDR1 MDHEN and CDR2 SYDVKM come from the germline V gene.

The chain combines TRBV6-4 with TRBJ1-1, with D perhaps TRBD1 (5 bases). The V gene lost 5 bases and the J gene lost 2 bases, with 9 bases spanning the gap. From germline, CDR1 is MRHNA and CDR2 SNTAGT. The CDR3 sequence is 13 residues long. The CDR3 coding sequence is TGTGCCAGCAGTCAGGGCCCAAACACTGAAGCTTTCTTT. As protein: CASSQGPNTEAFF.

By share, this clone counts as hyperexpanded (1% or more). The CDR3 sequence is CASSLTSTDYYGYTF. CDR3 nucleotide sequence: TGTGCCAGCAGTCTTACCTCGACAGACTACTATGGCTACACCTTC. The V call is TRBV27, the J call TRBJ1-2; a weak D match, TRBD1 (5 bases). Germline V gene sequence: CDR1 MNHEY, CDR2 SMNVEV (reference sequence). The ends were cut back, 5 bases at V and 3 bases at J, with 16 bases in the middle. The CDR3 spans 15 residues.

The chain combines TRBV4-2 with TRBJ2-7, with D perhaps TRBD2 (6 bases). Germline CDR1 reads LGHNA; CDR2 reads YNFKEQ. This CDR3 has 15 amino acids. V shed 0 bases and J shed 3 bases, with 12 bases lying between them. CDR3 amino acids: CASSQDLGLDYEQYF. CDR3 DNA sequence: TGTGCCAGCAGCCAAGACCTGGGACTTGACTACGAGCAGTACTTC.

The chain is built from TRBV7-3 and TRBJ2-7, with D maybe TRBD2 (7 bases). Trimming took off 5 bases at V and 2 bases at J, with 16 bases between the two ends. Germline V CDR1 and CDR2: SGHTA, FQGTGA. The CDR3 contains 15 residues. CDR3 sequence reads: CASSNGGGGAYEQYF. The CDR3 nucleotides are TGTGCCAGCAGCAACGGTGGAGGGGGGGCCTACGAGCAGTACTTC.

This chain joins TRBV28 and TRBJ1-4; D remains ambiguous. The CDR3 length is 11 residues. V was cut by 3 bases and J by 8 bases, with 4 bases left in between. Germline V gives CDR1 MDHEN, CDR2 SYDVKM. As DNA, the CDR3 is TGTGCCAGCAGTTTCGCAGAAAAACTGTTTTTT. This sequence encodes CASSFAEKLFF.

This clone was seen just once. V is TRBV5-1 and J is TRBJ2-7; 7 positions match TRBD1. Germline V lookup: CDR1 SGHRS, CDR2 YFSETQ. The CDR3 extends over 16 amino acids. V shed 0 bases, J shed 3 bases, and the junction held 9 bases outside the gene matches. The CDR3 nucleotides are TGCGCCAGCAGCTTGGTCGCACAGGGGTCTCACTACGAGCAGTACTTC. It specifies CASSLVAQGSHYEQYF.

V is TRBV4-1 and J is TRBJ2-5, with D tentatively TRBD2 (6 bases). With the DNA end fitting TRBJ2-7 better, the J assignment may be wrong. In germline, CDR1 is MGHRA, CDR2 YSYEKL. The CDR3 spans 13 residues. The CDR3 is CASSRGLSYEQYF. CDR3 nucleotides: TGCGCCAGCAGCCGCGGACTATCCTACGAGCAGTACTTC.

The chain has TRBV6-6 and TRBJ1-1, with D hard to call. V lost 0 bases and J 4 bases, leaving 15 bases between the germline ends. The CDR3 consists of 16 residues. Germline CDR1 and CDR2: MNHNY and SVGAGI (reference sequence). The CDR3 bases are TGTGCCAGCAGTTACTCGAGGCTGGGGTCAGGCACTGAAGCTTTCTTT. Protein product: CASSYSRLGSGTEAFF.

CDR3 loop: CASSEVTSGRSHEQFF. CDR3 nucleotides: TGTGCCAGCAGCGAAGTGACTAGCGGGAGGAGTCATGAGCAGTTCTTC. The V gene is TRBV7-2, the J gene TRBJ2-1; TRBD2 agrees at 13 bases. The germline gives CDR1 SGHTA, CDR2 FQGNSA. The ends lost 5 bases at V and 8 bases at J; junction bases unmatched: 9. The CDR3 loop spans 16 amino acids.

The genes are TRBV5-1 and TRBJ2-7; possibly TRBD1 or TRBD2 for D (5 bases each). CDR1 is SGHRS and CDR2 is YFSETQ in the germline V gene. Trimming shortened V by 3 bases and J by 0 bases, and 7 bases separated the two germline ends. The CDR3 is made up of 13 amino acids. CDR3 in amino acids: CASSSGPSYEQYF. DNA of the CDR3: TGCGCCAGCAGCTCGGGGCCCTCCTACGAGCAGTACTTC.

The genes are TRBV11-2 and TRBJ2-1; no clear D. Germline V gene lookup returns CDR1 SGHAT and CDR2 FQNNGV. Trimming pared 7 bases from V and 0 bases from J, leaving 16 bases between. This CDR3 comprises 16 residues. The CDR3 sequence is CASTARPTSSYNEQFF. For the CDR3, the DNA is TGTGCCAGCACGGCGAGACCAACGAGCTCCTACAATGAGCAGTTCTTC.